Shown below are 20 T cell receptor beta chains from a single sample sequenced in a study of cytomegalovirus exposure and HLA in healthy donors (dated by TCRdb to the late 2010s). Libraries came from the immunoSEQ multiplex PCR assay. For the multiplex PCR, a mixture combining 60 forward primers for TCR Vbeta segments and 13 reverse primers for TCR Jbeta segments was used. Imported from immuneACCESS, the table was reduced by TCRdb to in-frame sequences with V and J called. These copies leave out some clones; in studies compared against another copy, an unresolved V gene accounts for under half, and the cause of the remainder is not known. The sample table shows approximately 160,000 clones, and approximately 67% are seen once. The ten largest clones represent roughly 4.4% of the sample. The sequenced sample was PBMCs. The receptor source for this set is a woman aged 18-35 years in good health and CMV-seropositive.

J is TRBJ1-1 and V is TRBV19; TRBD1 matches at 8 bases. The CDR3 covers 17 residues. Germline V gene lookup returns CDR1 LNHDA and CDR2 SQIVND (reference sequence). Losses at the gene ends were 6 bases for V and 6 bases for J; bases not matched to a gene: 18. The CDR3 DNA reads TGTGCCAGTAGCTTGGCCGGGACAGGTATCGTATTCGCTGAAGCTTTCTTT. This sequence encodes CASSLAGTGIVFAEAFF.

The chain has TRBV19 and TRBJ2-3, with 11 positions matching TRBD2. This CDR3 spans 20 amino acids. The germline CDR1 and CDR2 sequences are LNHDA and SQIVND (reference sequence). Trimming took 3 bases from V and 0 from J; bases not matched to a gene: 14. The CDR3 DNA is TGTGCCAGTAGTATCTCCGCTAGCGGGAGGTTCTCCCTTAGCACAGATACGCAGTATTTT. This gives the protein CASSISASGRFSLSTDTQYF.

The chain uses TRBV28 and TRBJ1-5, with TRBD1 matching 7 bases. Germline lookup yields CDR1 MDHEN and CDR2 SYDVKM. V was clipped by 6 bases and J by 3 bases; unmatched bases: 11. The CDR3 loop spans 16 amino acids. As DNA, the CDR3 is TGTGCCAGCAGAGCCTCGGACAGGATCCTCAATCAGCCCCAGCATTTT. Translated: CASRASDRILNQPQHF.

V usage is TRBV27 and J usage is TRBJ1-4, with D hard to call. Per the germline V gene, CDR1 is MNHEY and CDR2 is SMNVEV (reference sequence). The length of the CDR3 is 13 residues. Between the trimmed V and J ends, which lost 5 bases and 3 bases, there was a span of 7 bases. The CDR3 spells CASSVFANEKLFF. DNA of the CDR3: TGTGCCAGCAGTGTATTCGCTAATGAAAAACTGTTTTTT. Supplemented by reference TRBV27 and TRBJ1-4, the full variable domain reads EAQVTQNPRYLITVTGKKLTVTCSQNMNHEYMSWYRQDPGLGLRQIYYSMNVEVTDKGDVPEGYKVSRKEKRNFPLILESPSPNQTSLYFCASSVFANEKLFFGSGTQLSVL.

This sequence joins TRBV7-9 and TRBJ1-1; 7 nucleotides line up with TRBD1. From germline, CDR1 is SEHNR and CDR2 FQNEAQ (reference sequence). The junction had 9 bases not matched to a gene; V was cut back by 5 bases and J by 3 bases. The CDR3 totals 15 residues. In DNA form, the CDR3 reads TGTGCCAGCAGCCCAACGACAGGGTCGCACACTGAAGCTTTCTTT. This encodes CASSPTTGSHTEAFF.

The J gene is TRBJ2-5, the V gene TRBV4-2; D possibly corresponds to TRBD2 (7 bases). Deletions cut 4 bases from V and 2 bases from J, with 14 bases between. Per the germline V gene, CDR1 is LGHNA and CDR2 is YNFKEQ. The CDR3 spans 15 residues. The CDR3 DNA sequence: TGTGCCAGCAGCCCAGAGGGGGGGCCACAAGAGACCCAGTACTTC. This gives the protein CASSPEGGPQETQYF.

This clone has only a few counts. CDR3 protein: CASSLGTGYEKLFF. CDR3 DNA sequence: TGTGCCAGCAGCTTGGGGACAGGATATGAAAAACTGTTTTTT. This chain connects TRBV5-6 to TRBJ1-4; 7 bases match TRBD1. After removal of 0 bases from V and 6 bases from J, the junction contained 2 bases not matched to a gene. CDR1 is SGHDT and CDR2 is YYEEEE in the germline V gene. This CDR3 comprises 14 residues. Variable domain in full (rest from reference TRBV5-6 and TRBJ1-4): DAGVTQSPTHLIKTRGQQVTLRCSPKSGHDTVSWYQQALGQGPQFIFQYYEEEERQRGNFPDRFSGHQFPNYSSELNVNALLLGDSALYLCASSLGTGYEKLFFGSGTQLSVL.

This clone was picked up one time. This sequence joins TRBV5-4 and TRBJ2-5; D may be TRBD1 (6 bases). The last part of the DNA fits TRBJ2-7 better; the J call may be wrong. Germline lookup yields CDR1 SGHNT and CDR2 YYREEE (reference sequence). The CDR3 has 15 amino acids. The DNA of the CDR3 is TGTGCCAGCAGCAAGGGACACCCGAGCTCCTACGAGCAGTACTTC. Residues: CASSKGHPSSYEQYF.

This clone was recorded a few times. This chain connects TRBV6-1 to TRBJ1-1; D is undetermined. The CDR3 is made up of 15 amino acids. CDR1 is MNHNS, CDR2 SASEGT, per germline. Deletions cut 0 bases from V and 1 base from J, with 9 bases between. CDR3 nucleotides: TGTGCCAGCAGTGAAGCGCTCGGAGAGAACACTGAAGCTTTCTTT. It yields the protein CASSEALGENTEAFF.

The CDR3 reads CASSPVLQGYGYTF. The CDR3 nucleotides are TGTGCCAGCAGCCCGGTCCTCCAGGGGTATGGCTACACCTTC. This chain connects TRBV11-2 to TRBJ1-2; maybe TRBD1 (6 bases). Germline assignment: CDR1 SGHAT and CDR2 FQNNGV. CDR3 length: 14 residues. Trimming took off 5 bases at V and 5 bases at J, with 15 bases between the two ends.

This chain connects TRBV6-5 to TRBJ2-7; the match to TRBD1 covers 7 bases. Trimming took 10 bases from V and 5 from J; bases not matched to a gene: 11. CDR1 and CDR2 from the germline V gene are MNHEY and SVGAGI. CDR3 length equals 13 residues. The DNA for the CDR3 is TGTGCCACCTCTATCGGGACAGTCGACGAGCAGTACTTC. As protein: CATSIGTVDEQYF.

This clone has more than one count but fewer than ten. The CDR3 DNA sequence: TGTGCCAGTAGTACAAATCTAGCGGGAGAAAGGTACTTC. This translates into CASSTNLAGERYF. V usage is TRBV19 and J usage is TRBJ2-7; TRBD2 matches at 10 bases. This CDR3 contains 13 residues. Germline V gene data show CDR1 as LNHDA and CDR2 as SQIVND (reference sequence). J lost 12 bases, V lost 4 bases, and 9 bases had no gene match.

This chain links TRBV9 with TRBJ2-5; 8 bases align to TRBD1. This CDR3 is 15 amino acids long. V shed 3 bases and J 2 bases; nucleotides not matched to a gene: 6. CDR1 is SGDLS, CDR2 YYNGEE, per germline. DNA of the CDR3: TGTGCCAGCAGCGAGACAGACAGGGGTCAAGAGACCCAGTACTTC. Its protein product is CASSETDRGQETQYF.

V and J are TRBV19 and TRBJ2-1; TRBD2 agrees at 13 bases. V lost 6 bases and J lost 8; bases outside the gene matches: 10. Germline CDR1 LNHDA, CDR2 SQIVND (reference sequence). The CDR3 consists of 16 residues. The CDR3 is CASRPSGTSGTYEQFF. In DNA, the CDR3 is TGTGCCAGTAGACCCTCCGGGACTAGCGGGACCTATGAGCAGTTCTTC.

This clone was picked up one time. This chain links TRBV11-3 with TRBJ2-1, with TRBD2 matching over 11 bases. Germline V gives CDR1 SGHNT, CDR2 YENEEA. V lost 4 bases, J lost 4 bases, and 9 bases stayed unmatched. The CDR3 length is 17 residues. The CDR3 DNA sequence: TGTGCCAGCAGCTCCCGAAGGGGGACTAGCGGATACAATGAGCAGTTCTTC. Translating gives CASSSRRGTSGYNEQFF.

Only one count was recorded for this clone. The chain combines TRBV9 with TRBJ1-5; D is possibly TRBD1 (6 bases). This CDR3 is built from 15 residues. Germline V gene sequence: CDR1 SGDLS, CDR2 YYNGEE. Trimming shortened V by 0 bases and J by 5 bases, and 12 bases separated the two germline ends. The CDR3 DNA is TGTGCCAGCAGCGTAGAGCCCAGGGGCGATCAGCCCCAGCATTTT. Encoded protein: CASSVEPRGDQPQHF.

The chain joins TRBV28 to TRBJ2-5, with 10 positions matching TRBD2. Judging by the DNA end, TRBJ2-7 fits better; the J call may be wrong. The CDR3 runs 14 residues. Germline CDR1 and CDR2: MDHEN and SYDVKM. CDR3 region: CASSPSGSTYEQYF. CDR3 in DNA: TGTGCCAGCAGCCCTAGCGGGAGTACCTACGAGCAGTACTTC.

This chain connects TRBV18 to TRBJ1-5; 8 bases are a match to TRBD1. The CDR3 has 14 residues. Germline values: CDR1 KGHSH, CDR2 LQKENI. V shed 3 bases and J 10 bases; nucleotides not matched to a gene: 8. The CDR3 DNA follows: TGTGCCAGCTCACCGACAGGGGCCGATCGACCCCAGCATTTT. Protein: CASSPTGADRPQHF.

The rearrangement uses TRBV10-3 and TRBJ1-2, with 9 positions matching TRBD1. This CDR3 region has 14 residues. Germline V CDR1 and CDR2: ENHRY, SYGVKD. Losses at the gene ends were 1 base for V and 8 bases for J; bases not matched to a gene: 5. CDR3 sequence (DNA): TGTGCCATCAGTGAGTGGGGGACAGGGAGCGGCTACACCTTC. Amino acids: CAISEWGTGSGYTF.

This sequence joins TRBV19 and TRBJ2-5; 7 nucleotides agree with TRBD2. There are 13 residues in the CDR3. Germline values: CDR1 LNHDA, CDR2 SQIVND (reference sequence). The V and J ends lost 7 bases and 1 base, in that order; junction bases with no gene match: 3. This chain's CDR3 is CASTGGTQETQYF. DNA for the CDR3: TGTGCCAGTACCGGGGGGACCCAAGAGACCCAGTACTTC.